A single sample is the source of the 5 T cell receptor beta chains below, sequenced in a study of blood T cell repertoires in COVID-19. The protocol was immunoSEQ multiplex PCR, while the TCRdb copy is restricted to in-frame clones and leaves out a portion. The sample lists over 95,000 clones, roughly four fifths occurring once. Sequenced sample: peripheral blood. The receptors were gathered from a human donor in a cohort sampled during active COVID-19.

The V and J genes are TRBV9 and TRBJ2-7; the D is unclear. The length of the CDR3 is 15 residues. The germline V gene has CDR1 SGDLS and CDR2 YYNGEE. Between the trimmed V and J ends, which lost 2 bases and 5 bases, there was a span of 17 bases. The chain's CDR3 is CASSVSAARRNEQYF. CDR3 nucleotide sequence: TGTGCCAGCAGCGTGTCGGCGGCAAGGCGAAACGAGCAGTACTTC.

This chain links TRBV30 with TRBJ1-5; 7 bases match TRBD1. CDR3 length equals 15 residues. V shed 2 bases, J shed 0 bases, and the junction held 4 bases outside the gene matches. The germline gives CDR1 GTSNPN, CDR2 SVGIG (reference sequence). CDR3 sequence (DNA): TGTGCCTGGAGTACAGGGGATTATAGCAATCAGCCCCAGCATTTT. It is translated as CAWSTGDYSNQPQHF.

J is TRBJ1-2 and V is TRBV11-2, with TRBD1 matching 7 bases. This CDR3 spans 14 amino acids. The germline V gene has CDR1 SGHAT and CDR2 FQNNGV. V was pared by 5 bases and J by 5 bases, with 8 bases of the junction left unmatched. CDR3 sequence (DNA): TGTGCCAGCAGCCACTTGGGACAGCCATATGGCTACACCTTC. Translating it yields CASSHLGQPYGYTF.

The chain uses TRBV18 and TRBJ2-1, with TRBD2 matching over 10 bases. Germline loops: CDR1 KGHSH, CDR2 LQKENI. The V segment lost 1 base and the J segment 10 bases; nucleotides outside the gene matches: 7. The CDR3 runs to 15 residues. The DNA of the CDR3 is TGTGCCAGCTCACCACTGGCTAGCGGGGGCCTCGAGCAGTTCTTC. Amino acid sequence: CASSPLASGGLEQFF. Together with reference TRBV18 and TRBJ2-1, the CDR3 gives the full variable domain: NAGVMQNPRHLVRRRGQEARLRCSPMKGHSHVYWYRQLPEEGLKFMVYLQKENIIDESGMPKERFSAEFPKEGPSILRIQQVVRGDSAAYFCASSPLASGGLEQFFGPGTRLTVL.

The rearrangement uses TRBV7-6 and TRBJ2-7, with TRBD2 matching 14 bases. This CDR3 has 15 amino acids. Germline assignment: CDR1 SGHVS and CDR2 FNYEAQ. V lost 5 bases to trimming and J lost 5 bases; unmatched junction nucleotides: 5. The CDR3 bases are TGTGCCAGCAGCATGGGACTAGCGGGAGTTAACGAGCAGTACTTC. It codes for CASSMGLAGVNEQYF.